The 10 T cell receptor beta chains below all came from one sample that was sequenced in a study of T cell responses to AZD1222 COVID-19 vaccine. The method was immunoSEQ multiplex PCR; TCRdb's version includes in-frame clones alone and lacks a portion of them. The repertoire consists of 110,000 to 150,000 clones, with approximately 83% occurring once and the leading ten covering 8%. The sample was peripheral blood, taken on day 0 of AZD1222 vaccination. The receptor set was obtained from an adult in good health.

The chain joins TRBV21-1 to TRBJ2-6; the listed D gene, TRBD1, was not tested against the DNA. TRBV21-1 is given as a pseudogene. The CDR3 has 15 amino acids. The CDR3 here is CASGGQGERGNVLTF. The CDR3 DNA reads as TGTGCCAGCGGGGGACAGGGGGAAAGAGGCAACGTCCTGACTTTC.

The J gene is TRBJ1-2, the V gene TRBV20-1; 7 bases line up with TRBD1. The CDR3 runs 11 residues. V shed 8 bases, J shed 7 bases, and the junction held 7 bases outside the gene matches. Germline loops: CDR1 DFQATT, CDR2 SNEGSKA (reference sequence). The CDR3 DNA reads as TGCAGTTCATCGACAGGGTTTGGCTACACCTTC. This translates into CSSSTGFGYTF.

The rearrangement joins TRBV2 to TRBJ1-5; 8 bases align to TRBD1. The CDR3 totals 14 residues. Germline V gives CDR1 SNHLY, CDR2 FYNNEI. The V gene end was trimmed by 6 bases and the J gene end by 9 bases; junction bases not matched to a gene: 10. Written as DNA, the CDR3 is TGTGCCAGCAGCCAGACAGGGGTGTTTGCGCCCCAGCATTTT. It encodes CASSQTGVFAPQHF.

The J gene is TRBJ2-3, the V gene TRBV19; TRBD2 matches 7 bases. The CDR3 extends over 14 amino acids. Germline V gene sequence: CDR1 LNHDA, CDR2 SQIVND (reference sequence). V lost 1 base and J lost 5; bases outside the gene matches: 3. CDR3 residues: CASSIGTRGDTQYF. The CDR3 coding sequence is TGTGCCAGTAGTATAGGGACTAGAGGAGATACGCAGTATTTT.

The chain is built from TRBV19 and TRBJ2-1; D gene uncertain. Germline loops: CDR1 LNHDA, CDR2 SQIVND (reference sequence). This CDR3 has 12 amino acids. Trimming shortened V by 1 base and J by 4 bases, and 2 bases separated the two germline ends. The CDR3 DNA is TGTGCCAGTAGTATAGGGTACAATGAGCAGTTCTTC. Protein sequence: CASSIGYNEQFF.

V usage is TRBV12-3 or TRBV12-4 and J usage is TRBJ1-1; the D gene is possibly TRBD1 (6 bases). The V and J ends lost 3 bases and 4 bases respectively, with 6 bases between them. The CDR3 contains 12 residues. The CDR3 loop is CASSFRGTEAFF. The CDR3 DNA reads as TGTGCCAGCAGTTTCAGGGGCACTGAAGCTTTCTTT.

The chain uses TRBV7-9 and TRBJ1-6; D call uncertain. CDR1 SEHNR and CDR2 FQNEAQ come from the germline V gene (reference sequence). CDR3 length: 12 amino acids. V lost 3 bases and J lost 10, with 7 bases in between. The CDR3 is CASSLMGSPLHF. The CDR3 nucleotides read TGTGCCAGCAGCTTGATGGGCTCACCCCTCCACTTT.

This CDR3 is CASSSGFRQPQHF. CDR3 in DNA: TGTGCCAGCAGCTCGGGGTTTCGTCAGCCCCAGCATTTT. The V and J genes are TRBV7-2 and TRBJ1-5; D remains unclear. This CDR3 spans 13 amino acids. Germline CDR1 reads SGHTA; CDR2 reads FQGNSA. V was clipped by 4 bases and J by 6 bases, with 10 bases between them. Full variable domain (rest looked up from reference TRBV7-2 and TRBJ1-5): GAGVSQSPSNKVTEKGKDVELRCDPISGHTALYWYRQSLGQGLEFLIYFQGNSAPDKSGLPSDRFSAERTGGSVSTLTIQRTQQEDSAVYLCASSSGFRQPQHFGDGTRLSIL.

The chain employs TRBV27 and TRBJ2-1; D is perhaps TRBD1 (5 bases). The CDR3 spans 14 residues. Trimming stripped 7 bases from V and 9 bases from J, with 19 bases between. Germline loops: CDR1 MNHEY, CDR2 SMNVEV (reference sequence). In DNA, the CDR3 is TGTGCCAGCAAAAGACAGCAGTTAGGGGTTGAGCAGTTCTTC. It specifies CASKRQQLGVEQFF.

J is TRBJ1-4 and V is TRBV2; D gene unclear. Trimming shortened V by 6 bases and J by 7 bases, and 9 bases separated the two germline ends. The CDR3 spans 12 residues. Germline V gene lookup returns CDR1 SNHLY and CDR2 FYNNEI. CDR3 bases: TGTGCCAGCAGACCCGAGGGTGAAAAACTGTTTTTT. Its protein product is CASRPEGEKLFF. Variable domain in full (rest from reference TRBV2 and TRBJ1-4): EPEVTQTPSHQVTQMGQEVILRCVPISNHLYFYWYRQILGQKVEFLVSFYNNEISEKSEIFDDQFSVERPDGSNFTLKIRSTKLEDSAMYFCASRPEGEKLFFGSGTQLSVL.